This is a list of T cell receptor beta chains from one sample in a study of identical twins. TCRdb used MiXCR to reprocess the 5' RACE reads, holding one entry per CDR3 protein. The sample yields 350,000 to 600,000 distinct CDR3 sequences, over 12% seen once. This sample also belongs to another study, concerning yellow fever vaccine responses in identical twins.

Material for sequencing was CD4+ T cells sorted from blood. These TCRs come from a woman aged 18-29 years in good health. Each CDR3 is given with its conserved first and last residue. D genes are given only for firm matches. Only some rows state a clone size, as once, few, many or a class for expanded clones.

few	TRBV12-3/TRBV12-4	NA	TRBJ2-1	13	TGTGCCAGCAGTGAAAGACTTCTCGGTGAGCAGTTCTTC	CASSERLLGEQFF
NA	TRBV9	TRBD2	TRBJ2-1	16	TGTGCCAGCAGCGTCCTTCTGGGGGGAGGGCACAATGAGCAGTTCTTC	CASSVLLGGGHNEQFF
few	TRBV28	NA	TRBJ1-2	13	TGTGCCAGCAGTTTATTGGCAGCCTATGGCTACACCTTC	CASSLLAAYGYTF
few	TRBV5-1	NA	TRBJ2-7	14	TGCGCCAGCAGCTTGGCCTCTTCCGTATACGAGCAGTACTTC	CASSLASSVYEQYF
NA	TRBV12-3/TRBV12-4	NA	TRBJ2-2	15	TGTGCCAGCAGGAAGTTCAGGGGAAACACCGGGGAGCTGTTTTTT	CASRKFRGNTGELFF
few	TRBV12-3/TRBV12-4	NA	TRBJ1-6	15	TGTGCCAGCACCCTTGAGAGCTCCTATAATTCACCCCTCCACTTT	CASTLESSYNSPLHF
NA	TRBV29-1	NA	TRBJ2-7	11	TGCAGCGTTGCCGGGGTCGGCGAGCAGTACTTC	CSVAGVGEQYF
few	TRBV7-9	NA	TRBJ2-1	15	TGTGCCAGCAGCCTTACAGGACAGTACTACAATGAGCAGTTCTTC	CASSLTGQYYNEQFF
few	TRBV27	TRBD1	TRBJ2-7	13	TGTGCCAGCAGTCCGGGGACAGTTGGCGAGCAGTACTTC	CASSPGTVGEQYF
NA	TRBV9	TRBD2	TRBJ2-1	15	TGTGCCAGCAGCCTTACTAGCGGGGTCCCGAATGAGCAGTTCTTC	CASSLTSGVPNEQFF
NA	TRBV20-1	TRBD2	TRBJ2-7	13	TGCAGTGCTCGAGCGGGAGACGGCCACGAGCAGTACTTC	CSARAGDGHEQYF
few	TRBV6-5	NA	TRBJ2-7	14	TGTGCCAGCAGTTACGGGAACATCCACTACGAGCAGTACTTC	CASSYGNIHYEQYF
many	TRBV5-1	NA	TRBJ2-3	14	TGCGCCAGCAGCTTGACTACTAGCACAGATACGCAGTATTTT	CASSLTTSTDTQYF
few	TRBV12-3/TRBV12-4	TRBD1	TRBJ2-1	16	TGTGCCAGCAGCCTATCCGGGACAGGGGTATCATTGGAGCAGTTCTTC	CASSLSGTGVSLEQFF
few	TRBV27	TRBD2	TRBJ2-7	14	TGTGCCAGCAGCAGACTAGCGGGGTCCCACGAGCAGTACTTC	CASSRLAGSHEQYF
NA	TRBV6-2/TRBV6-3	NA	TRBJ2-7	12	TGTGCCAGCAGTGCCCGGGACTACGAGCAGTACTTC	CASSARDYEQYF
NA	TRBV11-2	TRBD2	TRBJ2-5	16	TGTGCCAGCAGCGATCTAGCGGGAGTTCCCCAAGAGACCCAGTACTTC	CASSDLAGVPQETQYF
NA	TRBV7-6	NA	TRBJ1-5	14	TGTGCCAGCAGCTTAGGCAACCAGGGACAGCCCCAGCATTTT	CASSLGNQGQPQHF
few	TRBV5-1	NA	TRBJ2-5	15	TGCGCCAGCAGCTTGGGTGCGGGGTACCAAGAGACCCAGTACTTC	CASSLGAGYQETQYF
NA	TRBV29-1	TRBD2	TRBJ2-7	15	TGCAGCGTTGAAGATATAGCGGGGGGGTCCTACGAGCAGTACTTC	CSVEDIAGGSYEQYF
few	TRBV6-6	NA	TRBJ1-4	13	TGTGCCAGCTGTAACAGCCTTAATGAAAAACTGTTTTTT	CASCNSLNEKLFF
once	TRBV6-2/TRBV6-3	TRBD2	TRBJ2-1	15	TGTGCCAGCAGACGAGCGGGAGGTACGGGCAATGAGCAGTTCTTC	CASRRAGGTGNEQFF
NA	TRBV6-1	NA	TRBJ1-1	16	TGTGCCAGCAGTGACCTCGATTGGGGGCCGAACACTGAAGCTTTCTTT	CASSDLDWGPNTEAFF
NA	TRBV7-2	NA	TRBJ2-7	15	TGTGCCAGCAGCTCCGGACCTGGTAGATCCTACGAGCAGTACTTC	CASSSGPGRSYEQYF
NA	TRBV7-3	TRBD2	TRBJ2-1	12	TGTGCCAGCAGCCCTCGGGAGGGAGTGCAGTTCTTC	CASSPREGVQFF
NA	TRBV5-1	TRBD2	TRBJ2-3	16	TGCGCCAGCAGTTCCCCCAGGGCGGGGGAAGCAGATACGCAGTATTTT	CASSSPRAGEADTQYF
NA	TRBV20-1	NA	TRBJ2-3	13	TGCAGTGCCGAACCCGGCCAGACCGATACGCAGTATTTT	CSAEPGQTDTQYF
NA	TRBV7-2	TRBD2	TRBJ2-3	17	TGTGCCAGCAGCTTACTCTCTCGCGGGGGGTTCACAGATACGCAGTATTTT	CASSLLSRGGFTDTQYF
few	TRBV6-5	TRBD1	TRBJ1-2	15	TGTGCCAGCAGTTTAGCCCCGGGACAGGGGAGTGGCTACACCTTC	CASSLAPGQGSGYTF
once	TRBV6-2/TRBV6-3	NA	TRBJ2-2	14	TGTGCCAGCAGTTACCAACAGGGTCCCGGGGAGCTGTTTTTT	CASSYQQGPGELFF
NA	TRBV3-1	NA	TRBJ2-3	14	TGTGCCAGCAGCCCCCCGTGGGGCTCTGATACGCAGTATTTT	CASSPPWGSDTQYF
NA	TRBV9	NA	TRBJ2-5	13	TGTGCCAGCAGCGTAGCCCCACGAGAGACCCAGTACTTC	CASSVAPRETQYF
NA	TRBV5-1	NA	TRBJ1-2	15	TGCGCCAGCAGCTTAACACCGTTCTACGAATCGGGCTACACCTTC	CASSLTPFYESGYTF
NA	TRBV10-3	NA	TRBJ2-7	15	TGTGCCACTAAGGATTCTCTTTTGAAGTCTGGCGAGCAGTACTTC	CATKDSLLKSGEQYF
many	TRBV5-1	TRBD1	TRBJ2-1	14	TGCGCCAGCAGCCCAAACAGGGGCCGTTATGAGCAGTTCTTC	CASSPNRGRYEQFF
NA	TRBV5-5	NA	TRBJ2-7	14	TGTGCCAGCAGCTTCCGGGGGTATTCCTACGAGCAGTACTTC	CASSFRGYSYEQYF
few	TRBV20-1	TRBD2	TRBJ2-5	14	TGCAGTGCTAGAAGGACTAGCGGGATGTTGGCCCAGTACTTC	CSARRTSGMLAQYF
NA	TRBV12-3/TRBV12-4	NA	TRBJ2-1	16	TGTGCCAGCATCTTGGGGCGCAAGAGCTCCTACAATGAGCAGTTCTTC	CASILGRKSSYNEQFF
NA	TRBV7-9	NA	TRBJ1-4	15	TGTGCCAGCAGCTCCCGGACGGGGACGAATGAAAAACTGTTTTTT	CASSSRTGTNEKLFF